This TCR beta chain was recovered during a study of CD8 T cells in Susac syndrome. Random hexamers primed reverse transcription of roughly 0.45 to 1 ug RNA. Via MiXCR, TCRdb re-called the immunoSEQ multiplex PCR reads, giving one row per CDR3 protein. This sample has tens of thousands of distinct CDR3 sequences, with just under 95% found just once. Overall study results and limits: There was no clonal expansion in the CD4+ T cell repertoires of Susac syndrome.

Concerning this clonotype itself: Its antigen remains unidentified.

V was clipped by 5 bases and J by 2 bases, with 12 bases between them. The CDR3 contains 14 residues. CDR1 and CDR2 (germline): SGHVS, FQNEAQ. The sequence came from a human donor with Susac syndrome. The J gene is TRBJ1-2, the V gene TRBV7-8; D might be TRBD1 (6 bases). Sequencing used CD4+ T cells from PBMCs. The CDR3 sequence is CASSKGDINYGYTF. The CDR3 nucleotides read TGTGCCAGCAGCAAGGGGGACATAAACTATGGCTACACCTTC.